The T cell receptor (beta chain) under discussion was sequenced for a study of T cells after yellow fever vaccination. On the study more broadly: Low-cell-number fractions underwent preparation using SMART-Seq v4 Ultra Low Input. General study findings and limits: Reappearing after the booster were most of the clones from primary vaccination (less than 97% CD4, around 88% CD8). A small share of clonotypes appeared in both CD4 and CD8 compartments.

This clonotype was counted ten times or more. What it binds is not known. TCRdb itself ran the 5' RACE reads through MiXCR, one entry per CDR3 protein. The sample contains over 150,000 distinct CDR3 sequences, 6.2% of which appear only once. The germline V gene has CDR1 SQVTM and CDR2 ANQGSEA. Trimming took off 2 bases at V and 5 bases at J, with 18 bases between the two ends. There are 15 residues in the CDR3. The sequencing here drew on CD4+ T cells sorted from PBMCs, taken on the day of the first yellow fever vaccination. This sequence joins TRBV29-1 and TRBJ1-1; no clear D. The sequence derives from a man younger than 35 who received the YFV17D yellow fever vaccine. CDR3 nucleotides: TGCAGCGTTGAACCCCCAGGATGGGTAGGGACTGAAGCTTTCTTT. It translates to CSVEPPGWVGTEAFF.